These 9 T cell receptor beta chains were sequenced from one sample in a study of regulatory T cells in long-lasting Graves disease. Arm-PCR of CDR3 regions and iRepertoire HTBI primers were used to build TCR beta libraries. TCRdb reprocessed the multiplex PCR reads with MiXCR, giving one entry per CDR3 protein. The sample lists about 470,000 distinct CDR3 sequences; around 21% were seen once. The time point: persistent/refractory GD, antithyroid drugs over 5 years with positive TRAb. TCR sequences were obtained from RNA taken from PBMCs. The specimen was peripheral blood mononuclear cells (PBMCs), collected when the disease was refractory, from a patient treated with antithyroid drugs. All receptors come from a female donor with Graves disease.

This clonotype was recorded at least ten times. The V call is TRBV2, the J call TRBJ2-7; 7 positions match TRBD2. The CDR3 spans 14 residues. With V trimmed by 4 bases and J by 2 bases, 5 bases remained unmatched. Germline loops: CDR1 SNHLY, CDR2 FYNNEI. CDR3 nucleotides: TGTGCCAGCAGTGCGACGGGAGGAACCTACGAGCAGTACTTC. Amino acids: CASSATGGTYEQYF.

This clonotype was detected many times. The V call is TRBV12-3 or TRBV12-4, the J call TRBJ2-5; 7 positions agree with TRBD2. V was pared by 6 bases and J by 6 bases, with 4 bases of the junction left unmatched. The CDR3 contains 12 residues. The CDR3, as DNA: TGTGCCAGCAGAGAGACTAGCCAGACCCAGTACTTC. It specifies CASRETSQTQYF.

This clonotype was seen at least ten times. The chain has TRBV6-1 and TRBJ2-7, with TRBD2 matching 14 bases. V gave up 6 bases and J gave up 6 bases; unmatched junction bases: 7. This CDR3 is 15 amino acids long. Per the germline V gene, CDR1 is MNHNS and CDR2 is SASEGT. CDR3 protein: CASRVTSGRASEQYF. The CDR3 DNA is TGTGCCAGCAGGGTGACTAGCGGGAGGGCCAGCGAGCAGTACTTC.

The table lists this clonotype with many counts. This rearrangement joins TRBV27 to TRBJ1-2; D not resolved. Per germline, CDR1 MNHEY and CDR2 SMNVEV (reference sequence). V dropped 3 bases and J dropped 3 bases, with 11 bases sitting between them. The CDR3 runs 14 residues. This CDR3 reads CASSFKGRDYGYTF. CDR3 in DNA: TGTGCCAGCAGTTTTAAGGGTCGGGACTATGGCTACACCTTC.

This clonotype appeared a few times. The CDR3 nucleotides are TGTGCCAGCATTGGGACTAGCGGGAGGCCGGTAGCAGAGACCCAGTACTTC. Translated, it gives CASIGTSGRPVAETQYF. The chain is built from TRBV7-9 and TRBJ2-5, with 15 positions matching TRBD2. CDR1 and CDR2 from the germline V gene are SEHNR and FQNEAQ (reference sequence). V trimming: 7 bases; J trimming: 4 bases; junction bases outside the gene matches: 10. The CDR3 consists of 17 residues. The full variable domain, with the rest looked up from reference TRBV7-9 and TRBJ2-5, is DTGVSQNPRHKITKRGQNVTFRCDPISEHNRLYWYRQTLGQGPEFLTYFQNEAQLEKSRLLSDRFSAERPKGSFSTLEIQRTEQGDSAMYLCASIGTSGRPVAETQYFGPGTRLLVL.

The chain couples TRBV15 to TRBJ2-1, with a tentative D call TRBD1 (6 bases). V was shortened by 11 bases and J by 0 bases, with 11 bases between the two germline ends. Germline CDR1 reads LNHNV; CDR2 reads YYDKDF (reference sequence). The CDR3 totals 13 residues. The DNA for the CDR3 is TGTGCCGCTCAGGGGAGCTCCTACAATGAGCAGTTCTTC. Its protein product is CAAQGSSYNEQFF. The full variable domain, its missing parts supplied by reference TRBV15 and TRBJ2-1, is DAMVIQNPRYQVTQFGKPVTLSCSQTLNHNVMYWYQQKSSQAPKLLFHYYDKDFNNEADTPDNFQSRRPNTSFCFLDIRSPGLGDTAMYLCAAQGSSYNEQFFGPGTRLTVL.

This clonotype was counted many times. The chain couples TRBV11-2 to TRBJ2-5, with TRBD2 matching 15 bases. The CDR3 has 17 amino acids. The V segment lost 5 bases and the J segment 5 bases; nucleotides outside the gene matches: 9. Germline V gene sequence: CDR1 SGHAT, CDR2 FQNNGV. The DNA for the CDR3 is TGTGCCAGCAGCCCCGGGACTAGCGGGAGGCGGGGGGAGACCCAGTACTTC. Translation: CASSPGTSGRRGETQYF.

The rearrangement uses TRBV14 and TRBJ2-1; the D gene could be TRBD1 or TRBD2 (5 bases each). The CDR3 is 14 amino acids. CDR1 is SGHDN and CDR2 is FVKESK in the germline V gene. V was shortened by 5 bases and J by 0 bases, with 8 bases between the two germline ends. DNA for the CDR3: TGTGCCAGCAGCACGAGGGGCTCCTACAATGAGCAGTTCTTC. It encodes CASSTRGSYNEQFF.

This clonotype was observed many times. This chain links TRBV6-2 or TRBV6-3 with TRBJ2-7; unclear D gene. The CDR3 extends over 13 amino acids. The V gene lost 2 bases and the J gene lost 2 bases, with 7 bases spanning the gap. Germline CDR1 and CDR2: MNHEY and SVGEGT. CDR3 DNA: TGTGCCAGCAGTTACGAAGTAGCCTACGAGCAGTACTTC. This translates into CASSYEVAYEQYF.